This TCR beta chain emerged from a study of T cell responses to AZD1222 COVID-19 vaccine. About the research overall: Second-dose groups at about 4 or about 12 weeks were pooled. Broader study findings: Researchers report vaccine-associated CD4 TCRs spanning spike, with dominance at 160-218 and 743-854. Vaccination with two AZD1222 doses was followed by a rise in Spike-specific TCR breadth and depth.

TCRdb's table, derived via immunoSEQ multiplex PCR, lists solely in-frame clones and lacks some. The top ten clones hold around 1.7% of a sample with 95,000 to 150,000 clones, 92% of them seen once. The CDR3 is 14 residues long. Germline V gene lookup returns CDR1 SGHDT and CDR2 YYEEEE. V shed 0 bases, J shed 4 bases, and the junction held 2 bases outside the gene matches. Worth noting for this clone: The antigen remains unidentified.

V is TRBV5-6 and J is TRBJ1-2, with 8 nucleotides matching TRBD1. The clonotype was recovered from an adult in good health. The sequenced sample was peripheral blood, obtained on day 0 of AZD1222 vaccination. CDR3 bases: TGTGCCAGCAGCTTGGGGGACAGGTTCTATGGCTACACCTTC. Its translation is CASSLGDRFYGYTF.